This T cell receptor (beta chain) was captured by sequencing in a study of T cells after yellow fever vaccination. Many counts were recorded for this clonotype. V lost 1 base, J lost 6 bases, and 14 bases lay in between. Per germline, CDR1 LGHNA and CDR2 YNFKEQ. CDR3 length equals 15 residues. TCRdb reprocessed the 5' RACE reads via MiXCR and lists one record per CDR3 protein. The sample lists around 530,000 distinct CDR3 sequences; about a sixth were seen once. The receptor was derived from a man in his late teens or twenties who received the YFV17D yellow fever vaccine. The sequenced sample was PBMCs, obtained 5 days after the first yellow fever vaccination. The chain links TRBV4-2 to TRBJ2-3; weak D call: TRBD2 (6 bases). CDR3 sequence: CASSQAQTRSDTQYF. CDR3 sequence (DNA): TGTGCCAGCAGCCAAGCCCAGACTAGATCGGATACGCAGTATTTT.